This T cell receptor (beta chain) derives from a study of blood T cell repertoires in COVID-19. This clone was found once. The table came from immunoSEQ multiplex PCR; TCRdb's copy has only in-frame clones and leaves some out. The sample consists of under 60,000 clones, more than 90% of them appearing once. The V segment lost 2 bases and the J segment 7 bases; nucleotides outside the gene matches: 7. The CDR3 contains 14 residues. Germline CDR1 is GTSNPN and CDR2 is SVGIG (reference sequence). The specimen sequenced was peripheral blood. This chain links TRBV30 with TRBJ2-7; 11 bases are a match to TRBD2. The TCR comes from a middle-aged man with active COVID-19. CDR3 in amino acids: CAWSLLAGVGEQYF. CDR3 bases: TGTGCCTGGAGTCTACTAGCGGGAGTGGGGGAGCAGTACTTC.